This TCR beta chain is drawn from a study of blood T cell repertoires in COVID-19. Study background: COVID-19 samples from acute and convalescent phases originated in the United States, Italy and Spain. PBMCs, B-cell-depleted T cells, or T cells provided the cDNA or gDNA that made up the material.

Under the authors' procedure: The assay estimated nucleated cells by amplifying reference gene primers. This table comes from immunoSEQ multiplex PCR, and its TCRdb copy is limited to in-frame clones, with some not included. That table is the source of V, J and clone size, and D and trimming were worked out from the DNA. This table holds about 160,000 clones, roughly 80% found once. The CDR3 is 15 amino acids. Germline V gives CDR1 MNHEY, CDR2 SMNVEV (reference sequence). After removal of 1 base from V and 5 bases from J, the junction contained 4 bases not matched to a gene. Sequencing used peripheral blood. The chain has TRBV27 and TRBJ1-4; 7 positions agree with TRBD1. This clonotype originated in a woman older than 75 with acute or convalescent COVID-19. The CDR3 sequence is CASSLLGTENEKLFF. CDR3 coding DNA: TGTGCCAGCAGTTTATTGGGGACAGAGAATGAAAAACTGTTTTTT.